These 10 T cell receptor beta chains originate from one sample sequenced in a study of identical twins. TCRdb re-derived calls from the 5' RACE reads in MiXCR, one entry per CDR3 protein. This sample carries some 730,000 distinct CDR3 sequences, 18% of them seen once, and the ten largest clones take around 14%. The sample was also reused in another study, on T cells expressing NK-cell markers.

Sample: PBMCs. Receptors originate from a woman aged 18-30 years in good health.

J is TRBJ1-1 and V is TRBV2; 7 nucleotides align to TRBD1. The trim removed 6 bases at V and 9 bases at J, leaving 7 bases unmatched. The CDR3 covers 12 residues. From germline, CDR1 is SNHLY and CDR2 FYNNEI. The chain's CDR3 is CASRTGTEKAFF. The CDR3 nucleotides read TGTGCCAGCAGGACCGGGACAGAGAAAGCTTTCTTT.

This sequence joins TRBV6-2 or TRBV6-3 and TRBJ2-7; D gene unclear. Germline CDR1 and CDR2: MNHEY and SVGEGT. Trimming removed 7 bases from V and 2 bases from J, with 15 bases in between. The CDR3 consists of 14 residues. The DNA for the CDR3 is TGTGCCAGCACCAAGTCCGGACGGACCTACGAGCAGTACTTC. Translated: CASTKSGRTYEQYF.

The V gene is TRBV29-1, the J gene TRBJ2-7; D remains unclear. Trimming removed 1 base from V and 0 bases from J, with 13 bases in between. This CDR3 contains 15 residues. Germline CDR1 reads SQVTM; CDR2 reads ANQGSEA. The CDR3 is CSVEVLRPNSYEQYF. CDR3 bases: TGCAGCGTTGAAGTCCTGAGGCCTAACTCCTACGAGCAGTACTTC.

This clonotype was observed a handful of times. V is TRBV7-8 and J is TRBJ2-7; D unclear. The germline gives CDR1 SGHVS, CDR2 FQNEAQ. V shed 2 bases and J shed 2 bases, with 7 bases lying between them. The CDR3 runs to 13 residues. CDR3 residues: CASSLQLTYEQYF. In nucleotides, the CDR3 is TGTGCCAGCAGCTTACAGCTAACCTACGAGCAGTACTTC.

This chain joins TRBV2 and TRBJ2-3, with a weak D call TRBD1 (6 bases). Trimming took off 3 bases at V and 0 bases at J, with 10 bases between the two ends. The CDR3 contains 15 residues. Germline V gene lookup returns CDR1 SNHLY and CDR2 FYNNEI. The CDR3 loop is CASSENRASTDTQYF. The CDR3 DNA is TGTGCCAGCAGTGAGAACAGGGCGAGCACAGATACGCAGTATTTT.

Only a few counts were recorded for this clonotype. J is TRBJ2-5 and V is TRBV29-1; D is unclear. The CDR3 spans 13 residues. The germline V and J ends were trimmed by 2 bases and 5 bases, with 12 bases remaining between them. Germline CDR1 and CDR2: SQVTM and ANQGSEA. CDR3 sequence (DNA): TGCAGCGTTGAACCGAACTCCGGGGAGACCCAGTACTTC. Translating gives CSVEPNSGETQYF. Drawing the rest from reference TRBV29-1 and TRBJ2-5, the complete variable domain is SAVISQKPSRDICQRGTSLTIQCQVDSQVTMMFWYRQQPGQSLTLIATANQGSEATYESGFVIDKFPISRPNLTFSTLTVSNMSPEDSSIYLCSVEPNSGETQYFGPGTRLLVL.

The chain has TRBV5-6 and TRBJ2-7; 11 nucleotides align to TRBD2. The CDR3 is 16 residues long. Germline V CDR1 and CDR2: SGHDT, YYEEEE. Losses at the gene ends were 5 bases for V and 3 bases for J; bases not matched to a gene: 10. The CDR3 DNA follows: TGTGCCAGCAGAGCAACGGGACTAGCGGATAACTACGAGCAGTACTTC. Amino acid sequence: CASRATGLADNYEQYF.

Only a few counts were recorded for this clonotype. V is TRBV20-1 and J is TRBJ2-1; 8 nucleotides align to TRBD2. Germline values: CDR1 DFQATT, CDR2 SNEGSKA (reference sequence). This CDR3 is 14 amino acids long. The V and J ends lost 6 bases and 4 bases, in that order; junction bases with no gene match: 8. In nucleotides, the CDR3 is TGCAGTGCGCCGGGACTAGAACAATACAATGAGCAGTTCTTC. Translation gives CSAPGLEQYNEQFF.

This clonotype has only a few counts. The J gene is TRBJ1-5, the V gene TRBV12-3 or TRBV12-4; unclear D gene. The CDR3 is 14 amino acids. V gave up 4 bases and J gave up 3 bases, with 10 bases separating them. CDR3 residues: CASSSGPYNQPQHF. The DNA of the CDR3 is TGTGCCAGCAGTTCCGGGCCCTACAATCAGCCCCAGCATTTT.

The rearrangement joins TRBV7-6 to TRBJ1-2, with 7 bases that match TRBD1. Per the germline V gene, CDR1 is SGHVS and CDR2 is FNYEAQ. J lost 8 bases, V lost 5 bases, and 11 bases had no gene match. The CDR3 is 14 residues long. CDR3 DNA: TGTGCCAGCAGCCCTGACAGGGCCGTCCAAGGCTACACCTTC. As protein: CASSPDRAVQGYTF.